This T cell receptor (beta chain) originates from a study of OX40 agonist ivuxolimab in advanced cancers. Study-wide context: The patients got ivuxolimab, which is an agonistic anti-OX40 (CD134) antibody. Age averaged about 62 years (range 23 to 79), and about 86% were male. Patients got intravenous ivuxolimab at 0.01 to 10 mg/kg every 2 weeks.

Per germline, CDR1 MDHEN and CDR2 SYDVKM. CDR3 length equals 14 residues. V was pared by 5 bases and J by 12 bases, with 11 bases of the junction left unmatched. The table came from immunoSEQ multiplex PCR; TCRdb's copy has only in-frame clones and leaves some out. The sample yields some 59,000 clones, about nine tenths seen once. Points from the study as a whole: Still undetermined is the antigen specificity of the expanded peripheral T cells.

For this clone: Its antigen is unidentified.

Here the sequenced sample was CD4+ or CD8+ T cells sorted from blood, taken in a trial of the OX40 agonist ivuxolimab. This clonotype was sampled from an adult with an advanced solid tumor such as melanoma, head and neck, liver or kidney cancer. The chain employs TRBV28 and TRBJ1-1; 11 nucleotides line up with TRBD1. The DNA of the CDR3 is TGTGCCAGCAGTCAGACCGGGGACAGGGGGATGACTTTCTTT. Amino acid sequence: CASSQTGDRGMTFF.